A single sample gave rise to the 23 T cell receptor beta chains below, sequenced in a study of blood T cell repertoires in COVID-19. Profiling relied on immunoSEQ multiplex PCR, and the TCRdb table lists in-frame clones only, not all of them. The data hold about 170,000 clones, with around 90% observed a single time. The sequencing input was peripheral blood. The receptors derive from a man aged 55-75 years with COVID-19, enrolled during active disease.

V gene TRBV23-1 combines with J gene TRBJ1-6; weak D call: TRBD1 (5 bases). TRBV23-1 falls under the ORF class, with uncertain function. V shed 2 bases and J shed 10 bases, with 12 bases lying between them. The CDR3 sequence is 14 residues long. The CDR3 DNA is TGCGCCAGCAGTCAAGACGCAGGGTACTCACCCCTCCACTTT. Protein sequence: CASSQDAGYSPLHF.

Turning to this clone: The DNA is left out, because the CDR3 cannot be placed on it with certainty; the CDR3 is given as TCRdb lists it. This sequence joins TRBV6-5 and TRBJ1-2. Germline lookup yields CDR1 MNHEY and CDR2 SVGAGI. The CDR3 totals 13 residues, both ends included. Here the CDR3 reads CASSYFGSGGYTF.

The chain uses TRBV9 and TRBJ1-2; 12 bases align to TRBD1. Trimming removed 0 bases from V and 8 bases from J; junction bases left unmatched: 2. CDR1 is SGDLS, CDR2 YYNGEE, per germline. CDR3 size: 14 residues. The CDR3 DNA sequence: TGTGCCAGCAGCGTAGGGGACAGGGGGCAAGGCTACACCTTC. This translates into CASSVGDRGQGYTF.

The rearrangement joins TRBV11-2 to TRBJ1-6; no clear D gene. The CDR3 consists of 11 residues. In germline, CDR1 is SGHAT, CDR2 FQNNGV. Trimming shortened V by 7 bases and J by 5 bases, and 3 bases separated the two germline ends. CDR3 DNA sequence: TGTGCCAGCACTGATAATTCACCCCTCCACTTT. This gives the protein CASTDNSPLHF.

The V and J genes are TRBV7-9 and TRBJ2-7; 11 bases agree with TRBD2. The CDR3 sequence is 15 residues long. V shed 5 bases, J shed 4 bases, and the junction held 7 bases outside the gene matches. The germline V gene encodes CDR1 SEHNR and CDR2 FQNEAQ (reference sequence). The CDR3: CASSQRLAGYYEQYF. The CDR3 region has the DNA TGTGCCAGCAGCCAACGACTAGCGGGATATTACGAGCAGTACTTC.

CDR3 in amino acids: CASRPPGSETQYF. CDR3 coding DNA: TGTGCCAGCAGACCTCCTGGGAGCGAGACCCAGTACTTC. The V call is TRBV7-9, the J call TRBJ2-5, with D possibly being TRBD2 (5 bases). V was shortened by 6 bases and J by 5 bases, with 13 bases between the two germline ends. The CDR3 extends over 13 amino acids. Germline V gives CDR1 SEHNR, CDR2 FQNEAQ (reference sequence).

This chain joins TRBV11-2 and TRBJ1-3, with D possibly being TRBD1 (5 bases). The germline gives CDR1 SGHAT, CDR2 FQNNGV. Trimming left V 5 bases short and J 2 bases short, with 19 bases between. The CDR3 consists of 17 residues. As DNA, the CDR3 is TGTGCCAGCAGCCCCAATCGGGGGGAACGGACTGGAAACACCATATATTTT. Translating gives CASSPNRGERTGNTIYF. Together with reference TRBV11-2 and TRBJ1-3, the CDR3 gives the full variable domain: EAGVAQSPRYKIIEKRQSVAFWCNPISGHATLYWYQQILGQGPKLLIQFQNNGVVDDSQLPKDRFSAERLKGVDSTLKIQPAKLEDSAVYLCASSPNRGERTGNTIYFGEGSWLTVV.

The chain is built from TRBV5-4 and TRBJ1-1; TRBD1 agrees at 9 bases. The CDR3 totals 16 residues. The V segment lost 0 bases and the J segment 6 bases; nucleotides outside the gene matches: 9. CDR1 SGHNT and CDR2 YYREEE come from the germline V gene (reference sequence). CDR3 coding DNA: TGTGCCAGCAGCTTGGGTCGTTCGGGACAGGGAGCTGAAGCTTTCTTT. Encoded protein: CASSLGRSGQGAEAFF.

This clone was picked up one time. The rearrangement uses TRBV28 and TRBJ1-2, with D unclear. Trimming pared 4 bases from V and 4 bases from J, leaving 13 bases between. Germline lookup yields CDR1 MDHEN and CDR2 SYDVKM. The CDR3 loop spans 14 amino acids. CDR3: CASSSPAVFYGYTF. CDR3 nucleotides: TGTGCCAGCAGTTCACCCGCAGTCTTCTATGGCTACACCTTC.

The chain links TRBV19 to TRBJ2-1; D uncertain. V shed 0 bases and J shed 7 bases, with 10 bases lying between them. The CDR3 is 14 amino acids. Germline V gene data show CDR1 as LNHDA and CDR2 as SQIVND (reference sequence). In DNA form, the CDR3 reads TGTGCCAGTAGTATAGATCCCGTAGAAAATGAGCAGTTCTTC. This gives the protein CASSIDPVENEQFF.

The rearrangement links TRBV24-1 to TRBJ2-1; TRBD1 matches at 8 bases. Looked up from germline, CDR1 is KGHDR and CDR2 is SFDVKD. This CDR3 contains 13 residues. V shed 2 bases and J 12 bases; nucleotides not matched to a gene: 5. The CDR3 spells CATSDSSGQGQFF. Here the CDR3 DNA reads TGTGCCACCAGTGATTCCTCTGGACAGGGGCAGTTCTTC.

The chain uses TRBV7-2 and TRBJ2-7; 7 positions agree with TRBD1. With 5 bases clipped from V and 4 bases from J, the junction kept 11 bases outside the gene matches. The CDR3 covers 15 residues. Germline-derived CDR1 and CDR2 are SGHTA and FQGNSA. As DNA, the CDR3 is TGTGCCAGCAGCCCCCCTCGACAGGGCAAGTACGAGCAGTACTTC. This gives the protein CASSPPRQGKYEQYF.

The V gene is TRBV2, the J gene TRBJ2-3, with D unresolved. V was clipped by 6 bases and J by 2 bases, with 12 bases between them. Germline V lookup: CDR1 SNHLY, CDR2 FYNNEI. The length of the CDR3 is 14 residues. The CDR3 DNA is TGTGCCAGCAGCAGTTTAATACCCACAGATACGCAGTATTTT. Residues: CASSSLIPTDTQYF. The full variable domain, with the rest looked up from reference TRBV2 and TRBJ2-3, is EPEVTQTPSHQVTQMGQEVILRCVPISNHLYFYWYRQILGQKVEFLVSFYNNEISEKSEIFDDQFSVERPDGSNFTLKIRSTKLEDSAMYFCASSSLIPTDTQYFGPGTRLTVL.

The J gene is TRBJ1-4, the V gene TRBV24-1; TRBD1 is a possible D gene (6 bases). V was trimmed by 7 bases and J by 3 bases, leaving 17 bases between them. Germline V CDR1 and CDR2: KGHDR, SFDVKD. The CDR3 has 16 amino acids. The CDR3 bases are TGTGCCACCAGCGCGGGGGTGGGGGCTGCTAATGAAAAACTGTTTTTT. It translates to CATSAGVGAANEKLFF.

This clone was observed a single time. As DNA, the CDR3 is TGTGCCAGCAGTTTTTACACAGGGAAGCCCCAGCATTTT. Its protein is CASSFYTGKPQHF. The chain carries TRBV27 and TRBJ1-5; D is possibly TRBD1 (6 bases). This CDR3 has 13 amino acids. Germline lookup yields CDR1 MNHEY and CDR2 SMNVEV (reference sequence). V gave up 3 bases and J gave up 8 bases, with 11 bases separating them.

In the case of this clone: In the same sample, other DNA sequences code for this CDR3. This chain's CDR3 is CASSRGQGAGQPQHF. DNA for the CDR3: TGTGCCAGCAGCCGGGGACAGGGGGCCGGCCAGCCCCAGCATTTT. The chain is built from TRBV3-1 (or the pseudogene TRBV3-2) and TRBJ1-5; TRBD1 agrees at 12 bases. This CDR3 spans 15 amino acids. The V gene end was trimmed by 4 bases and the J gene end by 7 bases; junction bases not matched to a gene: 5. Germline lookup yields CDR1 LGHDT and CDR2 YNNKEL (reference sequence).

V and J are TRBV24-1 and TRBJ2-1; 10 positions match TRBD1. CDR3 length equals 17 residues. V shed 3 bases, J shed 7 bases, and the junction held 11 bases outside the gene matches. CDR1 is KGHDR and CDR2 is SFDVKD in the germline V gene. The CDR3 sequence is CATSDASGTGDRNEQFF. The CDR3 DNA is TGTGCCACCAGTGATGCCTCCGGGACAGGGGATCGAAATGAGCAGTTCTTC.

This chain connects TRBV24-1 to TRBJ2-3, with TRBD2 matching 7 bases. J was trimmed by 1 base and V by 1 base; bases with no gene match: 4. This CDR3 region has 16 residues. Germline V gene lookup returns CDR1 KGHDR and CDR2 SFDVKD. The CDR3 spells CATSDLGRDGTDTQYF. The CDR3 DNA follows: TGTGCCACCAGTGATTTAGGGAGGGACGGCACAGATACGCAGTATTTT.

V usage is TRBV19 and J usage is TRBJ1-6; 7 nucleotides line up with TRBD1. Germline CDR1 and CDR2: LNHDA and SQIVND (reference sequence). V lost 2 bases, J lost 3 bases, and 7 bases stayed unmatched. The CDR3 length is 17 residues. This CDR3 reads CASSIRYRDSYNSPLHF. DNA of the CDR3: TGTGCCAGTAGTATACGGTATAGGGACAGCTATAATTCACCCCTCCACTTT.

This chain uses TRBV12-5 with TRBJ1-2; 7 bases fit TRBD1. The CDR3 sequence is 15 residues long. In germline, CDR1 is LGHNT, CDR2 FRNRAP. V dropped 0 bases and J dropped 7; count of bases not matched to a gene: 8. CDR3 coding DNA: TGTGCTAGTGGTTTGGTACATGAGGGGGCCAGTGGCTACACCTTC. Its protein is CASGLVHEGASGYTF.

The chain is built from TRBV3-1 (or the pseudogene TRBV3-2) and TRBJ2-1, with unresolved D. Germline CDR1 and CDR2: LGHDT and YNNKEL (reference sequence). This CDR3 spans 14 amino acids. The CDR3 is CPPGQISAYNEQFF. The DNA of the CDR3 is TGTCCCCCCGGTCAAATTTCGGCCTACAATGAGCAGTTCTTC.

The chain carries TRBV19 and TRBJ2-7, with TRBD2 matching 13 bases. With 7 bases clipped from V and 3 bases from J, the junction kept 3 bases outside the gene matches. This CDR3 contains 14 residues. CDR1 is LNHDA, CDR2 SQIVND, per germline (reference sequence). CDR3 coding DNA: TGTGCCAGTATGGGACTAGCGGGGAACTACGAGCAGTACTTC. Residues: CASMGLAGNYEQYF. Full variable domain (remainder filled in from reference TRBV19 and TRBJ2-7): DGGITQSPKYLFRKEGQNVTLSCEQNLNHDAMYWYRQDPGQGLRLIYYSQIVNDFQKGDIAEGYSVSREKKESFPLTVTSAQKNPTAFYLCASMGLAGNYEQYFGPGTRLTVT.

This clone appeared a few times. The genes are TRBV6-5 and TRBJ1-6, with 7 bases that match TRBD1. After removal of 5 bases from V and 10 bases from J, the junction contained 2 bases not matched to a gene. The CDR3 consists of 12 residues. CDR1 is MNHEY, CDR2 SVGAGI, per germline. The CDR3 region is CASSQGDSPLHF. CDR3 coding DNA: TGTGCCAGCAGTCAGGGGGACTCACCCCTCCACTTT.